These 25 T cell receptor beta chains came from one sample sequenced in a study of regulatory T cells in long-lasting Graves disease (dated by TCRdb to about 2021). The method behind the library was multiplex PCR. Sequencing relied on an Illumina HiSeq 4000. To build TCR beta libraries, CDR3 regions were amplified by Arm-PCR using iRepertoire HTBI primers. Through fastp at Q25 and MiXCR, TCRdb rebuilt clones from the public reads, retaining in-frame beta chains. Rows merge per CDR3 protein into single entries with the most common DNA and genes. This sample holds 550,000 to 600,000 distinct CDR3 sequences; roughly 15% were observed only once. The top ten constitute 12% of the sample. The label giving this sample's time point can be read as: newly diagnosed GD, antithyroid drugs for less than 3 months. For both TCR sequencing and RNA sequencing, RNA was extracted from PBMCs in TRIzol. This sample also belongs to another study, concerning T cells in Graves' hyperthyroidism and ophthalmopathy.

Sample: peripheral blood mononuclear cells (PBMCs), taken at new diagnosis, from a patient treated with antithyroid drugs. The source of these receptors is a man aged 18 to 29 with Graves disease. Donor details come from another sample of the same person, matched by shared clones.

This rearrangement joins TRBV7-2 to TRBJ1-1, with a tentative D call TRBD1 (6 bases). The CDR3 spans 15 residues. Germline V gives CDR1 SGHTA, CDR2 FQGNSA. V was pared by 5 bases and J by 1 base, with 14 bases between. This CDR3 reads CASSPGDTGNTEAFF. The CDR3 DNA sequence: TGTGCCAGCAGCCCCGGGGACACGGGGAACACTGAAGCTTTCTTT.

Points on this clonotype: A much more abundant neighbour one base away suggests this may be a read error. The CDR3 here is CASSYPGTAQETQHF. Here the CDR3 DNA reads TGTGCCAGCAGTTACCCGGGGACAGCCCAAGAGACCCAGCACTTC. V is TRBV6-2 or TRBV6-3 and J is TRBJ2-5; TRBD1 aligns across 7 bases. From germline, CDR1 is MNHEY and CDR2 SVGEGT. The CDR3 totals 15 residues.

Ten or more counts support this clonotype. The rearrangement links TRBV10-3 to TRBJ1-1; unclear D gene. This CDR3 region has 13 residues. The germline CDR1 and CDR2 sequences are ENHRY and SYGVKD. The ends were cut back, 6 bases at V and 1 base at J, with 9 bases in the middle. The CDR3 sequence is CAIRRQANTEAFF. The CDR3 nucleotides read TGTGCCATCAGGAGACAAGCGAACACTGAAGCTTTCTTT.

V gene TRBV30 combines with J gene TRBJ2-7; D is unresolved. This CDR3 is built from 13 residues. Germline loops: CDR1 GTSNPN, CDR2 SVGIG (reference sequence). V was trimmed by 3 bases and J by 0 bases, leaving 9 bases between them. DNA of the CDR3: TGTGCCTGGAGCTCTGGGCTCTCCTACGAGCAGTACTTC. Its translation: CAWSSGLSYEQYF.

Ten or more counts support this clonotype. Here the CDR3 reads CASSYSPGQGNTDTQYF. CDR3 nucleotide sequence: TGTGCCAGCAGTTACTCTCCGGGACAGGGAAACACAGATACGCAGTATTTT. V usage is TRBV6-5 and J usage is TRBJ2-3; 9 bases match TRBD1. The V gene end was trimmed by 0 bases and the J gene end by 2 bases; junction bases not matched to a gene: 6. There are 17 residues in the CDR3. Germline assignment: CDR1 MNHEY and CDR2 SVGAGI.

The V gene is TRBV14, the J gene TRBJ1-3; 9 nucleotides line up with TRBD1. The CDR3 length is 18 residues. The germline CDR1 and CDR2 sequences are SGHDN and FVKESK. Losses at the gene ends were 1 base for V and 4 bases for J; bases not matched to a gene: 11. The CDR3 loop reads CASSQAPPDRGGGNTIYF. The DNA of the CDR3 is TGTGCCAGCAGCCAAGCCCCCCCGGACAGGGGAGGCGGAAACACCATATATTTT.

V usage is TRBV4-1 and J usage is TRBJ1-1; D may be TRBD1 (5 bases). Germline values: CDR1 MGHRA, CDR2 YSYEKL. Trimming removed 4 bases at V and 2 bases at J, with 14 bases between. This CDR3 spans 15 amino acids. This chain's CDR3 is CASSLMPGGNTEAFF. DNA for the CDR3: TGCGCCAGCAGCCTCATGCCGGGGGGTAACACTGAAGCTTTCTTT.

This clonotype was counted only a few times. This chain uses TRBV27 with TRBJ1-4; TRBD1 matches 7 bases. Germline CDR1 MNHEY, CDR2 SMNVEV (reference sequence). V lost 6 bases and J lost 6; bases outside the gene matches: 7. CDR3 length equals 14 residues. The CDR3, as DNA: TGTGCCAGCAGAGGAGGGGGCGGACATGAAAAACTGTTTTTT. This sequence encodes CASRGGGGHEKLFF.

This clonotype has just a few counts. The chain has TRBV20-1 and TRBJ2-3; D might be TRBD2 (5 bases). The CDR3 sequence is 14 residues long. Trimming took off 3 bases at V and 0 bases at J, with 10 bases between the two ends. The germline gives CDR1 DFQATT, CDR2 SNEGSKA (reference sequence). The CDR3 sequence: CSASARASTDTQYF. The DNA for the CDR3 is TGCAGTGCTAGTGCGCGGGCAAGCACAGATACGCAGTATTTT.

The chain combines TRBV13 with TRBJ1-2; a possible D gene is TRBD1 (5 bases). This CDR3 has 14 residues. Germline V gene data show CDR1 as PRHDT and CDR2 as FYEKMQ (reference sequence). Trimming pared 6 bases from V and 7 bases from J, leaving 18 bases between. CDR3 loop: CASRPGSVMGGYTF. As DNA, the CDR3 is TGTGCCAGCAGACCAGGGTCAGTCATGGGTGGCTACACCTTC.

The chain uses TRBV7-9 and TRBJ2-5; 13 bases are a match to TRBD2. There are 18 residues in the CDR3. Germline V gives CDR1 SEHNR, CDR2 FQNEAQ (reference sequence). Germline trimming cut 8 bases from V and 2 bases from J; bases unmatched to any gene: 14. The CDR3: CASSPRTSGRARQETQYF. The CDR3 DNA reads TGTGCCAGCTCACCACGAACTAGCGGGAGGGCTCGACAAGAGACCCAGTACTTC. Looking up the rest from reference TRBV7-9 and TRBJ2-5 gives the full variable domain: DTGVSQNPRHKITKRGQNVTFRCDPISEHNRLYWYRQTLGQGPEFLTYFQNEAQLEKSRLLSDRFSAERPKGSFSTLEIQRTEQGDSAMYLCASSPRTSGRARQETQYFGPGTRLLVL.

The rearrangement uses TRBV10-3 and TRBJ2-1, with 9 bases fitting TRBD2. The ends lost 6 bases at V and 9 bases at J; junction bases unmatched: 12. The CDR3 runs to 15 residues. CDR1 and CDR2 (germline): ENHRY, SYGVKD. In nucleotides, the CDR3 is TGTGCCATCAGGCCTCCTAGCGGGAAAGGTGGTGAGCAGTTCTTC. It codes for CAIRPPSGKGGEQFF.

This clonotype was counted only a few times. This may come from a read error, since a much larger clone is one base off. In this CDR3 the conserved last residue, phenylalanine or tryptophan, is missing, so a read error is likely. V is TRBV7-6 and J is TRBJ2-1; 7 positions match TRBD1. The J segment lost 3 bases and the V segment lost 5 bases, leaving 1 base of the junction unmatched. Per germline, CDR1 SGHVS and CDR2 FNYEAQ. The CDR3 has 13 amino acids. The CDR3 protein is CASSGQVYNEQFL. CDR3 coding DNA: TGTGCCAGCAGCGGACAGGTCTACAATGAGCAGTTCCTC.

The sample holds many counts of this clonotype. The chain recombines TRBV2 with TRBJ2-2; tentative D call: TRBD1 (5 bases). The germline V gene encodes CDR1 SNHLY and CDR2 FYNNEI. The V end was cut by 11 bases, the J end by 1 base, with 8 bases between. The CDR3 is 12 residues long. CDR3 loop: CAGDRNTGELFF. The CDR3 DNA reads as TGTGCCGGAGACAGGAACACCGGGGAGCTGTTTTTT.

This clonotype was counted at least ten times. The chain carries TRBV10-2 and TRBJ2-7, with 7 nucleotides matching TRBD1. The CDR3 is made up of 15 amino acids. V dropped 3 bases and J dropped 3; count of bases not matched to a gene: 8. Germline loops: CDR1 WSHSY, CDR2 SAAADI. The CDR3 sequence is CASSEPGNRGYEQYF. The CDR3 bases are TGCGCCAGCAGTGAACCCGGTAACAGGGGCTACGAGCAGTACTTC.

The CDR3: CASGTMDGTGELFF. The DNA of the CDR3 is TGCGCCAGCGGAACTATGGACGGAACCGGGGAGCTGTTTTTT. The V gene is TRBV5-1, the J gene TRBJ2-2; D remains ambiguous. V was pared by 7 bases and J by 5 bases, with 15 bases between. Germline V gives CDR1 SGHRS, CDR2 YFSETQ. The CDR3 has 14 amino acids.

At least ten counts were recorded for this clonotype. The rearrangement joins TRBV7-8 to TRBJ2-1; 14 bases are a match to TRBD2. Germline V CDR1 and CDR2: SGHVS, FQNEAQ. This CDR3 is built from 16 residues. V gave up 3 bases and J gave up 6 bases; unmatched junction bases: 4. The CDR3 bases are TGTGCCAGCAGCTTCAGGGGGACTAGCGGGGGCAATGAGCAGTTCTTC. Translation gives CASSFRGTSGGNEQFF.

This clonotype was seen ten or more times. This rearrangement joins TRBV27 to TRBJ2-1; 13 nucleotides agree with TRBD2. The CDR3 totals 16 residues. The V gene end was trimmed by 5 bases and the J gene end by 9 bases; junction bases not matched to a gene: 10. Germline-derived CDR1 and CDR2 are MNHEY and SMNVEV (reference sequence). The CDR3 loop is CASSPGLAGVEGEQFF. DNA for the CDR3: TGTGCCAGCAGTCCCGGACTAGCGGGAGTGGAGGGTGAGCAGTTCTTC.

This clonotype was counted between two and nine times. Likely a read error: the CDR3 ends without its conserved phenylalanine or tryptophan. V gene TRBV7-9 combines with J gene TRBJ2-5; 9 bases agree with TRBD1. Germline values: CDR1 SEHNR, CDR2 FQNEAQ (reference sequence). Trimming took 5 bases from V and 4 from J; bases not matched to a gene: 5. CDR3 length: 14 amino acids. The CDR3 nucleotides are TGTGCCAGCAGCCACGGGACAGGGAGAGAGACCCAGTACCTC. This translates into CASSHGTGRETQYL.

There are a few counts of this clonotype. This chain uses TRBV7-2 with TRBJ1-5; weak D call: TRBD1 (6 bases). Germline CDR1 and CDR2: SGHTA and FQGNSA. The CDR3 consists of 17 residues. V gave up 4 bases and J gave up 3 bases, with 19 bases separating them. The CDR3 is CASSSQQGISANQPQHF. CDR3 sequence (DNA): TGTGCCAGCAGCTCCCAACAGGGAATATCGGCCAATCAGCCCCAGCATTTT.

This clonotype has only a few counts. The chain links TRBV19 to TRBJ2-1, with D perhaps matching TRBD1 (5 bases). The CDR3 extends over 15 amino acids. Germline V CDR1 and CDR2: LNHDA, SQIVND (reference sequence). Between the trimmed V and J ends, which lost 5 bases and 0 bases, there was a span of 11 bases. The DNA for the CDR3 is TGTGCCAGTAGTCACAGGCTATACTCCTACAATGAGCAGTTCTTC. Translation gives CASSHRLYSYNEQFF.

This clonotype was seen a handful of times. The CDR3 spells CASSPRTGSGYTF. CDR3 sequence (DNA): TGTGCCAGCAGCCCACGGACAGGAAGTGGCTACACCTTC. The chain has TRBV3-1 and TRBJ1-2, with 7 bases matching TRBD1. This CDR3 region has 13 residues. V was clipped by 4 bases and J by 7 bases; unmatched bases: 6. CDR1 LGHDT and CDR2 YNNKEL come from the germline V gene (reference sequence).

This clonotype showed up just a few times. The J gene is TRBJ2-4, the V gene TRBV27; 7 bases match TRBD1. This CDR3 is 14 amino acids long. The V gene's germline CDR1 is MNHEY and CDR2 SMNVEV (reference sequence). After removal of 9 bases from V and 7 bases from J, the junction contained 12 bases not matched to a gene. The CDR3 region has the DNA TGTGCCAGTACCCGACAGGGATCAGGGAACATTCAGTACTTC. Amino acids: CASTRQGSGNIQYF.

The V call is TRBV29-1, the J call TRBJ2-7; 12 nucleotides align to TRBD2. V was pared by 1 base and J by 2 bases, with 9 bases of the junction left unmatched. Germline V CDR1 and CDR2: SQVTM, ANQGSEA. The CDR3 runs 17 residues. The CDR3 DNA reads TGCAGCGTTGAAGTCTCTAGCGGGAGGGCCTTCGCCTACGAGCAGTACTTC. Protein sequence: CSVEVSSGRAFAYEQYF.

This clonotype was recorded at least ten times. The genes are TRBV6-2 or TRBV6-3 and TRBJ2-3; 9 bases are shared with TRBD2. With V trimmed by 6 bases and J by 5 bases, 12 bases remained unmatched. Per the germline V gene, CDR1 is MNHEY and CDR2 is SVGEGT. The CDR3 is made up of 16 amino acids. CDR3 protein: CASSHREREVGDTQYF. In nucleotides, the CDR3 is TGTGCCAGCAGCCACAGGGAGCGGGAGGTAGGAGATACGCAGTATTTT.